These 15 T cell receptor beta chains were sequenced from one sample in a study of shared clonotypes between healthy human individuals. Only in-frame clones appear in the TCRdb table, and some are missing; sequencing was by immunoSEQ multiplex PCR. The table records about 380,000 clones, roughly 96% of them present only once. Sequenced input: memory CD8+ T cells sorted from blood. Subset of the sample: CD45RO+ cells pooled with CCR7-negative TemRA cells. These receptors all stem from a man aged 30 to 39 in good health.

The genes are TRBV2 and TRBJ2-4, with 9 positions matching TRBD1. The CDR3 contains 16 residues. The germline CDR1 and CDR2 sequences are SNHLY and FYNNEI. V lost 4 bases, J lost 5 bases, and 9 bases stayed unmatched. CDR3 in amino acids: CASSAKYRDRENIQYF. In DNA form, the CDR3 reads TGTGCCAGCAGTGCCAAATACCGGGACAGGGAAAACATTCAGTACTTC.

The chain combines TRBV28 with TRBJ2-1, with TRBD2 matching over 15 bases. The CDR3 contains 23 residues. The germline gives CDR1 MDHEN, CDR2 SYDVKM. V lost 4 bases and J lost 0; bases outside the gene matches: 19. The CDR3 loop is CASSSGLAGGGAPPPSSYNEQFF. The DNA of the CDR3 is TGTGCCAGCAGTTCGGGACTAGCGGGAGGCGGGGCCCCTCCCCCTAGCTCCTACAATGAGCAGTTCTTC.

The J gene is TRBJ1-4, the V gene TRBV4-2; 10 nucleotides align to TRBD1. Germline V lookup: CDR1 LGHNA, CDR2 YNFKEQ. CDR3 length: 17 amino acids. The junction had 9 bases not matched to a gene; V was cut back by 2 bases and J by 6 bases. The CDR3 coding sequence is TGTGCCAGCAGCCAACACCAACCCGGGACAGGGGATGAAAAACTGTTTTTT. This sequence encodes CASSQHQPGTGDEKLFF.

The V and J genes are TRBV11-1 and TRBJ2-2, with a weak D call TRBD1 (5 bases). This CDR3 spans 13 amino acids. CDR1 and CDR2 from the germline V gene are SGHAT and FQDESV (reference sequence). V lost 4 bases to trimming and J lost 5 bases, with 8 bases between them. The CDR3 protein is CASSCQGTGELFF. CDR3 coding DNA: TGTGCCAGCAGCTGCCAGGGTACCGGGGAGCTGTTTTTT.

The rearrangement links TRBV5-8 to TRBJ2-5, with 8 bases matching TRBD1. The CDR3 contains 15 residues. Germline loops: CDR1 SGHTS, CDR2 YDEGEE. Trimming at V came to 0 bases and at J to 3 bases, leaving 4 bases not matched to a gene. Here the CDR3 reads CASSLVRTGKETQYF. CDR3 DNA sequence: TGTGCCAGCAGCTTGGTTCGGACAGGGAAAGAGACCCAGTACTTC.

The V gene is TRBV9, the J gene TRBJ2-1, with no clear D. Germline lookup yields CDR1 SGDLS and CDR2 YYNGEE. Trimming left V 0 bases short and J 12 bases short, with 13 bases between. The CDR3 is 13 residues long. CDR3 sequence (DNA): TGTGCCAGCAGCGTAGGCAAGGTCGAGCGGCAGTTCTTC. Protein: CASSVGKVERQFF.

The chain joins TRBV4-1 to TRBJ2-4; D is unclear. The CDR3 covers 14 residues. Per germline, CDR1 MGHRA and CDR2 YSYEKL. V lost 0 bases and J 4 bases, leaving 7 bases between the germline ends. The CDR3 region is CASSQDERKNIQYF. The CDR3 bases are TGCGCCAGCAGCCAAGATGAGCGTAAAAACATTCAGTACTTC.

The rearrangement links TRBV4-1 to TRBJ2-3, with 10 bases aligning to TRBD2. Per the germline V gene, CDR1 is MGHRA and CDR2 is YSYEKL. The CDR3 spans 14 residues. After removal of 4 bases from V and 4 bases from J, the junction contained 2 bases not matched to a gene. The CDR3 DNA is TGCGCCAGCAGCCCTAGCGGGAGCCCAGATACGCAGTATTTT. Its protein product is CASSPSGSPDTQYF.

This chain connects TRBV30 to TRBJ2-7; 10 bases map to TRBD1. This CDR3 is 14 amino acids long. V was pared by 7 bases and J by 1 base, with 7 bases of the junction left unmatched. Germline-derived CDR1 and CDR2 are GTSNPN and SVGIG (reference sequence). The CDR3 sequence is CASVSDRGSYEQYF. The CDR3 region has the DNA TGTGCCTCAGTATCGGACAGGGGGTCCTACGAGCAGTACTTC.

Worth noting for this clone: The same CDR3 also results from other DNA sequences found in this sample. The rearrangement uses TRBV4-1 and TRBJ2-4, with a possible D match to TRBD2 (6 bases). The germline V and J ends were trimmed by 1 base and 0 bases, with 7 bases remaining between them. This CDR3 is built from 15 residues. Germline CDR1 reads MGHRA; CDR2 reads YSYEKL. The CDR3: CASSQGGLAKNIQYF. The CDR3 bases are TGCGCCAGCAGCCAAGGGGGACTAGCCAAAAACATTCAGTACTTC.

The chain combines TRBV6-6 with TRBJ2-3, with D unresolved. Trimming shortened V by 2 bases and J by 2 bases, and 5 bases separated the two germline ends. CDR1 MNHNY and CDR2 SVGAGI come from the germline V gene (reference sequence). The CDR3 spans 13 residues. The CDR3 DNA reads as TGTGCCAGCAGTTACAGGGTCACAGATACGCAGTATTTT. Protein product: CASSYRVTDTQYF.

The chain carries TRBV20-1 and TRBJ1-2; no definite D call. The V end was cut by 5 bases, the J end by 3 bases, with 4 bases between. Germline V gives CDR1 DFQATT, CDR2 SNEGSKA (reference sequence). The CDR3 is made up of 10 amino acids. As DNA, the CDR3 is TGCAGTGCTGGACACTATGGCTACACCTTC. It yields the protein CSAGHYGYTF.

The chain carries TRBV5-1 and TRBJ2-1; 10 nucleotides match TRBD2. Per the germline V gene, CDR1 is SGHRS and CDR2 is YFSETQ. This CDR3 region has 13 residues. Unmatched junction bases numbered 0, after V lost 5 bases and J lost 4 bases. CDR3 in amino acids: CASRLAGYNEQFF. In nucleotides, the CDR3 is TGCGCCAGCAGACTAGCGGGATACAATGAGCAGTTCTTC.

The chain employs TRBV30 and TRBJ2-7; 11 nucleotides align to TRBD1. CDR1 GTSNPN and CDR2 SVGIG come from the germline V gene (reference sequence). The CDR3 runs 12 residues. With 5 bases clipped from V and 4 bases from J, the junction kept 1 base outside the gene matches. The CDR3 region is CAWGQGAYEQYF. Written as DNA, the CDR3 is TGTGCCTGGGGACAGGGGGCTTACGAGCAGTACTTC. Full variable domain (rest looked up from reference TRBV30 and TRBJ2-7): SQTIHQWPATLVQPVGSPLSLECTVEGTSNPNLYWYRQAAGRGLQLLFYSVGIGQISSEVPQNLSASRPQDRQFILSSKKLLLSDSGFYLCAWGQGAYEQYFGPGTRLTVT.

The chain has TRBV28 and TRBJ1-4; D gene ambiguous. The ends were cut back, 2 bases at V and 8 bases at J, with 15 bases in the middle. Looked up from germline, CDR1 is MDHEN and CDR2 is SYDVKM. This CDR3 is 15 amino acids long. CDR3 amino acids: CASSLREILNEKLFF. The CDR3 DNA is TGTGCCAGCAGTTTAAGGGAGATCCTTAACGAAAAACTGTTTTTT.